Presented here are 11 T cell receptor beta chains from one specimen sequenced in a study of blood T cell repertoires in COVID-19. Clones were read by immunoSEQ multiplex PCR, and TCRdb kept only the in-frame ones, dropping some. Of around 160,000 clones listed, less than 90% were seen once; the top ten hold around 5.4%. The sample taken for sequencing was PBMCs or T cells enriched from blood (not recorded which). Source of these receptors: a woman aged 45-65 years who had been exposed to COVID-19.

This clone showed up just a few times. This chain uses TRBV20-1 with TRBJ1-5; the match to TRBD1 covers 11 bases. The J segment lost 2 bases and the V segment lost 3 bases, leaving 6 bases of the junction unmatched. The CDR3 runs 16 residues. The V gene's germline CDR1 is DFQATT and CDR2 SNEGSKA (reference sequence). The CDR3 nucleotides read TGCAGTGCTAGTAAGGGGGGACAGGGGGGCAATCAGCCCCAGCATTTT. It translates to CSASKGGQGGNQPQHF.

The chain has TRBV9 and TRBJ1-1, with a weak D call TRBD1 (5 bases). Germline assignment: CDR1 SGDLS and CDR2 YYNGEE. The CDR3 loop spans 15 amino acids. The germline V and J ends were trimmed by 0 bases and 0 bases, with 9 bases remaining between them. CDR3 protein: CASSVVDSMNTEAFF. In nucleotides, the CDR3 is TGTGCCAGCAGCGTAGTCGACAGTATGAACACTGAAGCTTTCTTT.

The CDR3 DNA reads as TGCGCCAGCAGACCGGAGAACGCTAACACTGAAGCTTTCTTT. Its translation is CASRPENANTEAFF. V usage is TRBV5-1 and J usage is TRBJ1-1; D gene uncertain. Germline CDR1 SGHRS, CDR2 YFSETQ. With 5 bases removed from V and 2 bases from J, the gap between germline ends came to 13 bases. The CDR3 extends over 14 amino acids. Variable domain in full (rest from reference TRBV5-1 and TRBJ1-1): KAGVTQTPRYLIKTRGQQVTLSCSPISGHRSVSWYQQTPGQGLQFLFEYFSETQRNKGNFPGRFSGRQFSNSRSEMNVSTLELGDSALYLCASRPENANTEAFFGQGTRLTVV.

This clone was recorded once. The chain joins TRBV7-2 to TRBJ1-2, with D unresolved. Looked up from germline, CDR1 is SGHTA and CDR2 is FQGNSA. Trimming left V 0 bases short and J 4 bases short, with 12 bases between. The CDR3 loop spans 15 amino acids. The CDR3 protein is CASSLADGVGYGYTF. The CDR3 bases are TGTGCCAGCAGCTTAGCGGACGGGGTCGGCTATGGCTACACCTTC. The variable domain in full, completed from reference TRBV7-2 and TRBJ1-2, reads GAGVSQSPSNKVTEKGKDVELRCDPISGHTALYWYRQSLGQGLEFLIYFQGNSAPDKSGLPSDRFSAERTGGSVSTLTIQRTQQEDSAVYLCASSLADGVGYGYTFGSGTRLTVV.

This chain joins TRBV13 and TRBJ2-1, with TRBD2 identical over 10 bases. Germline V gene data show CDR1 as PRHDT and CDR2 as FYEKMQ (reference sequence). The J segment lost 8 bases and the V segment lost 2 bases, leaving 12 bases of the junction unmatched. The CDR3 spans 17 residues. The CDR3 DNA sequence: TGTGCCAGCAGCTTAATCCAGCGGGGGGGCCTGCGCGATGAGCAGTTCTTC. Translation gives CASSLIQRGGLRDEQFF.

The chain employs TRBV5-1 and TRBJ1-6; maybe TRBD1 (6 bases). This CDR3 comprises 13 residues. Germline loops: CDR1 SGHRS, CDR2 YFSETQ. The germline V and J ends were trimmed by 3 bases and 10 bases, with 11 bases remaining between them. The CDR3 bases are TGCGCCAGCAGCTCCAGGGGTGGATCACCCCTCCACTTT. Translation: CASSSRGGSPLHF.

The chain employs TRBV11-2 and TRBJ2-5, with D possibly TRBD1 on 5 matching bases. Germline loops: CDR1 SGHAT, CDR2 FQNNGV. The germline V and J ends were trimmed by 5 bases and 5 bases, with 15 bases remaining between them. The CDR3 runs 14 residues. CDR3 sequence (DNA): TGTGCCAGCAGCCCCCTGGGCAGGGCGGAGACCCAGTACTTC. Translation gives CASSPLGRAETQYF.

The chain links TRBV10-3 to TRBJ2-1, with a weak D call TRBD2 (5 bases). The germline V gene has CDR1 ENHRY and CDR2 SYGVKD. CDR3 size: 15 residues. Deletions cut 1 base from V and 5 bases from J, with 12 bases between. This chain's CDR3 is CAISELGEHNNEQFF. The CDR3 DNA reads TGTGCCATCAGTGAGTTGGGAGAGCACAACAATGAGCAGTTCTTC.

The chain has TRBV6-2 or TRBV6-3 and TRBJ1-5; D unclear. Trimming removed 7 bases from V and 4 bases from J, with 11 bases in between. CDR1 MNHEY and CDR2 SVGEGT come from the germline V gene. This CDR3 has 13 amino acids. The CDR3 sequence: CASTPAGNQPQHF. Here the CDR3 DNA reads TGTGCCAGCACCCCGGCGGGGAATCAGCCCCAGCATTTT.

V gene TRBV7-3 combines with J gene TRBJ2-2; D not certain. CDR3 length equals 14 residues. V was shortened by 4 bases and J by 7 bases, with 13 bases between the two germline ends. Germline V lookup: CDR1 SGHTA, CDR2 FQGTGA. CDR3 in DNA: TGTGCCAGCAGCTCCACAGTTACTGGCGGGGAGCTGTTTTTT. The encoded protein is CASSSTVTGGELFF. The whole variable domain, remainder taken from reference TRBV7-3 and TRBJ2-2, is GAGVSQTPSNKVTEKGKYVELRCDPISGHTALYWYRQSLGQGPEFLIYFQGTGAADDSGLPNDRFFAVRPEGSVSTLKIQRTERGDSAVYLCASSSTVTGGELFFGEGSRLTVL.

The DNA of the CDR3 is TGTGCCAGCAGGCCAAAGGGGAATCTGGTGAACACTGAAGCTTTCTTT. Translated, it gives CASRPKGNLVNTEAFF. The V gene is TRBV7-8, the J gene TRBJ1-1; D may be TRBD1 (5 bases). The germline V gene has CDR1 SGHVS and CDR2 FQNEAQ. Trimming took 6 bases from V and 0 from J, leaving 17 bases between them. The length of the CDR3 is 16 residues.